This TCR beta chain was observed in a study of blood T cell repertoires in COVID-19. The wider study: From the United States, Italy and Spain came samples of acute and convalescent COVID-19. In each case, the material was cDNA or gDNA derived from T cells, B-cell-depleted T cells, or PBMCs.

The assay was immunoSEQ multiplex PCR, and TCRdb's table has in-frame clones only and misses some. The sample includes tens of thousands of clones, about 90% of them seen just once. CDR3 length: 18 residues. Sequenced sample: peripheral blood. The origin of this receptor is a human donor in a cohort sampled during active COVID-19. This sequence joins TRBV21-1 and TRBJ2-7; the table's D gene call, TRBD2, was not cross checked with the DNA. TRBV21-1 is described as a pseudogene. In DNA, the CDR3 is TGTGCCAGCAGCAGAGTAGCGGGGGGGCGTGTCCTGTCCTACGAGCAGTACTTC. Translating gives CASSRVAGGRVLSYEQYF.